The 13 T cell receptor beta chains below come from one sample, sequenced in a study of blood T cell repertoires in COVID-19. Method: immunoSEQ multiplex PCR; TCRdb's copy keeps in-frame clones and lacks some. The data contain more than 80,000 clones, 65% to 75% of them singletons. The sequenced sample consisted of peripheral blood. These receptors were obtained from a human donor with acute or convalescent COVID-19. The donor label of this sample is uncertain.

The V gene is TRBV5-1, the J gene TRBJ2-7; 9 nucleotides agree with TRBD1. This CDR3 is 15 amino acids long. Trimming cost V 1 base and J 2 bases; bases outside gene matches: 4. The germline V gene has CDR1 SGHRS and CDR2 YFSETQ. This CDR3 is CASSLWGQGAYEQYV. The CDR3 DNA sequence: TGCGCCAGCAGCTTGTGGGGACAGGGAGCCTACGAGCAGTACGTC.

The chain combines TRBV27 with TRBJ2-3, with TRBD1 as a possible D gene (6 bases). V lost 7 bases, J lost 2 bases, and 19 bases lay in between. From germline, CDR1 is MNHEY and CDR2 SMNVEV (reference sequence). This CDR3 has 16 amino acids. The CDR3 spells CASTPRGGSVTDTQYF. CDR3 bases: TGTGCCAGCACCCCCCGTGGGGGCTCTGTCACAGATACGCAGTATTTT.

DNA of the CDR3: TGTGCCAGCAGTGAAGCGGACAGGGCGAATTCACCCCTCCACTTT. As protein: CASSEADRANSPLHF. V is TRBV6-1 and J is TRBJ1-6, with 8 bases identical to TRBD1. The CDR3 consists of 15 residues. Trimming at V came to 0 bases and at J to 7 bases, leaving 2 bases not matched to a gene. Germline V CDR1 and CDR2: MNHNS, SASEGT.

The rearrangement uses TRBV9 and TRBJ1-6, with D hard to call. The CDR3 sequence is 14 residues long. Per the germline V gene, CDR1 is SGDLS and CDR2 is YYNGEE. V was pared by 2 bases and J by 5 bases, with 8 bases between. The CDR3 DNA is TGTGCCAGCAGCGTGATGCGAAATAATTCACCCCTCCACTTT. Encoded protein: CASSVMRNNSPLHF. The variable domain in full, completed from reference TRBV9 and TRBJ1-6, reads DSGVTQTPKHLITATGQRVTLRCSPRSGDLSVYWYQQSLDQGLQFLIQYYNGEERAKGNILERFSAQQFPDLHSELNLSSLELGDSALYFCASSVMRNNSPLHFGNGTRLTVT.

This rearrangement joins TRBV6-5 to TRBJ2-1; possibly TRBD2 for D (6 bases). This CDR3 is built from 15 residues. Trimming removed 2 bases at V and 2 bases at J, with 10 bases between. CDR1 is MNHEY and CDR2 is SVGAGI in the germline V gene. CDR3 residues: CASSYDGGPYNEQFF. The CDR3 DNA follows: TGTGCCAGCAGTTACGACGGGGGACCCTACAATGAGCAGTTCTTC.

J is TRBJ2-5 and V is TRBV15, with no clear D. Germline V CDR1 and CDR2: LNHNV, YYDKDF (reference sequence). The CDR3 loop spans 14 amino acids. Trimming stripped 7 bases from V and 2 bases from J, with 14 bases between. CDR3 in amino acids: CATNRRLLQETQYF. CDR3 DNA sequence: TGTGCCACCAATAGGCGACTGCTTCAAGAGACCCAGTACTTC. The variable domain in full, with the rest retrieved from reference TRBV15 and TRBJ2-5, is DAMVIQNPRYQVTQFGKPVTLSCSQTLNHNVMYWYQQKSSQAPKLLFHYYDKDFNNEADTPDNFQSRRPNTSFCFLDIRSPGLGDTAMYLCATNRRLLQETQYFGPGTRLLVL.

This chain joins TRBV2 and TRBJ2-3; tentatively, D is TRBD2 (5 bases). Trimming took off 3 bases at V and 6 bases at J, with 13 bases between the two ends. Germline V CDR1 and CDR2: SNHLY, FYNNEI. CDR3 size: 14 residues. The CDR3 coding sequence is TGTGCCAGCAGTGATCTCGCGGGTATGGATACGCAGTATTTT. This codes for CASSDLAGMDTQYF.

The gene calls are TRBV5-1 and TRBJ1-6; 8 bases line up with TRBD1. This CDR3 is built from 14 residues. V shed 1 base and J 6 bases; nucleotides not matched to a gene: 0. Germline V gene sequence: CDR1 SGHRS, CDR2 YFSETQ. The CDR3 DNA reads TGCGCCAGCAGCTTGACAGGGGGTAATTCACCCCTCCACTTT. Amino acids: CASSLTGGNSPLHF.

This CDR3 is CASSLAGHTQYF. In nucleotides, the CDR3 is TGTGCCAGCAGCTTAGCGGGCCATACGCAGTATTTT. This chain joins TRBV7-3 and TRBJ2-3, with D maybe TRBD2 (5 bases). CDR3 length: 12 amino acids. Trimming stripped 2 bases from V and 7 bases from J, with 7 bases between. Germline assignment: CDR1 SGHTA and CDR2 FQGTGA.

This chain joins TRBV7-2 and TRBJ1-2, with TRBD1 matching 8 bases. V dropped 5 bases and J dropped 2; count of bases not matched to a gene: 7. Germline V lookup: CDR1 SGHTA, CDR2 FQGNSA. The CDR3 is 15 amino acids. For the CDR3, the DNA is TGTGCCAGCAGCCAACCCGACAGGGGAAACTATGGCTACACCTTC. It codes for CASSQPDRGNYGYTF. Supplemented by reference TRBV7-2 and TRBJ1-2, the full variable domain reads GAGVSQSPSNKVTEKGKDVELRCDPISGHTALYWYRQSLGQGLEFLIYFQGNSAPDKSGLPSDRFSAERTGGSVSTLTIQRTQQEDSAVYLCASSQPDRGNYGYTFGSGTRLTVV.

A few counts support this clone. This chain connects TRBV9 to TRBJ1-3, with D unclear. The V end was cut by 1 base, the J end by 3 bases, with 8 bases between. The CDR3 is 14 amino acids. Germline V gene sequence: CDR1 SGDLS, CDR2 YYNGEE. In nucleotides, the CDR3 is TGTGCCAGCAGCGTACGAGGCAATGGAAACACCATATATTTT. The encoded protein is CASSVRGNGNTIYF.

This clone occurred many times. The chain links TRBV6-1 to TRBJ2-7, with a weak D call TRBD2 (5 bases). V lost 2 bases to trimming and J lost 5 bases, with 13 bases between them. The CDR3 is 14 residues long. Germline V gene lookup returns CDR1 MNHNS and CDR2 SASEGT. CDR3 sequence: CASSEWGGGNEQYV. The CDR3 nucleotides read TGTGCCAGCAGTGAATGGGGTGGAGGAAACGAGCAGTACGTC.

The DNA of the CDR3 is TGTGCCAGCAGCTCACGACAGGGGTCCACCGGGGAGCTGTTTTTT. Its translation: CASSSRQGSTGELFF. This chain uses TRBV9 with TRBJ2-2; 8 positions match TRBD1. V lost 4 bases, J lost 4 bases, and 6 bases stayed unmatched. The length of the CDR3 is 15 residues. The V gene's germline CDR1 is SGDLS and CDR2 YYNGEE. Supplemented by reference TRBV9 and TRBJ2-2, the full variable domain reads DSGVTQTPKHLITATGQRVTLRCSPRSGDLSVYWYQQSLDQGLQFLIQYYNGEERAKGNILERFSAQQFPDLHSELNLSSLELGDSALYFCASSSRQGSTGELFFGEGSRLTVL.